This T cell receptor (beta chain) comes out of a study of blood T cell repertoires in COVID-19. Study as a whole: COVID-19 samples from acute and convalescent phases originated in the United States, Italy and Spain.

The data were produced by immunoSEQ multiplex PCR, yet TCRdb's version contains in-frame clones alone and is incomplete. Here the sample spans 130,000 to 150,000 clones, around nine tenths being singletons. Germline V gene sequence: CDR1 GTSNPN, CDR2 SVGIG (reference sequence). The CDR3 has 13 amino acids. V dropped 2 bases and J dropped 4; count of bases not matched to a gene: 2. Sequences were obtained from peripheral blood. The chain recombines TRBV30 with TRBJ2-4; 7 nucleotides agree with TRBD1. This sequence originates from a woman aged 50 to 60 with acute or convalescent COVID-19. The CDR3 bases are TGTGCCTGGAGTCTACAGGGGAAAAACATTCAGTACTTC. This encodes CAWSLQGKNIQYF.